This entry lists 27 T cell receptor beta chains sequenced from one sample in a study of blood T cell repertoires in COVID-19. The repertoire was sequenced with immunoSEQ multiplex PCR; TCRdb's copy has only in-frame clones and lacks some. The sample consists of fewer than 90,000 clones, about four fifths of them appearing once. The sample taken for sequencing was peripheral blood. These receptors were collected from a man in his 70s with COVID-19, enrolled during active disease.

To note about this clone: This sample includes further DNA sequences coding for the same CDR3. J is TRBJ2-3 and V is TRBV7-2; 8 bases are shared with TRBD2. V shed 3 bases, J shed 1 base, and the junction held 6 bases outside the gene matches. This CDR3 has 16 amino acids. Looked up from germline, CDR1 is SGHTA and CDR2 is FQGNSA. CDR3 bases: TGTGCCAGCAGCTTTAGAAGCGGGAGCGGCACAGATACGCAGTATTTT. Translating gives CASSFRSGSGTDTQYF.

The rearrangement links TRBV7-2 to TRBJ1-2, with 7 nucleotides matching TRBD1. V lost 5 bases and J lost 0; bases outside the gene matches: 6. The CDR3 extends over 15 amino acids. Looked up from germline, CDR1 is SGHTA and CDR2 is FQGNSA. CDR3 in amino acids: CASSPTGQTNYGYTF. Written as DNA, the CDR3 is TGTGCCAGCAGCCCTACGGGACAGACTAACTATGGCTACACCTTC.

V usage is TRBV18 and J usage is TRBJ2-2, with D perhaps matching TRBD2 (7 bases). Trimming cost V 2 bases and J 2 bases, with 18 bases left between them. CDR3 length: 18 amino acids. CDR1 is KGHSH and CDR2 is LQKENI in the germline V gene. CDR3 nucleotide sequence: TGTGCCAGCTCACCAAGCTCGAGGGGGGGACCAAACACCGGGGAGCTGTTTTTT. Translating it yields CASSPSSRGGPNTGELFF.

The rearrangement uses TRBV7-2 and TRBJ1-1; TRBD1 agrees at 8 bases. The length of the CDR3 is 16 residues. J gave up 3 bases and V 3 bases, and 9 bases lay outside the gene matches. The germline CDR1 and CDR2 sequences are SGHTA and FQGNSA. The CDR3 DNA reads TGTGCCAGCAGCTTGGGCAGGGGGCTTGGGTACACTGAAGCTTTCTTT. Translation: CASSLGRGLGYTEAFF.

Only a few counts were recorded for this clone. V gene TRBV24-1 combines with J gene TRBJ1-4, with 7 bases lining up with TRBD1. Germline-derived CDR1 and CDR2 are KGHDR and SFDVKD. CDR3 length equals 14 residues. Trimming at V came to 5 bases and at J to 5 bases, leaving 4 bases not matched to a gene. In nucleotides, the CDR3 is TGTGCCACCAGTGGACAGGGTGTAAATGAAAAACTGTTTTTT. Translation: CATSGQGVNEKLFF.

The J gene is TRBJ1-1, the V gene TRBV5-1; unclear D gene. Deletions cut 0 bases from V and 1 base from J, with 7 bases between. This CDR3 comprises 14 residues. CDR1 is SGHRS, CDR2 YFSETQ, per germline. CDR3 amino acids: CASSLESRNTEAFF. CDR3 coding DNA: TGCGCCAGCAGCTTGGAATCGCGGAACACTGAAGCTTTCTTT.

This clone has just a few counts. The chain joins TRBV5-1 to TRBJ1-2, with 7 bases fitting TRBD1. Germline V gene data show CDR1 as SGHRS and CDR2 as YFSETQ. This CDR3 contains 15 residues. Trimming at V came to 0 bases and at J to 3 bases, leaving 5 bases not matched to a gene. The CDR3 region has the DNA TGCGCCAGCAGCTTGGACGTCAGGGGGGACTATGGCTACACCTTC. Its translation: CASSLDVRGDYGYTF.

This clone was seen once. CDR3 DNA: TGTGCCAGTAGTATTAGACAGCGCGGAGGGGGCTACACCTTC. Amino acid sequence: CASSIRQRGGGYTF. V is TRBV19 and J is TRBJ1-2; weak D call: TRBD1 (5 bases). V lost 3 bases and J lost 8, with 16 bases in between. This CDR3 is built from 14 residues. CDR1 is LNHDA and CDR2 is SQIVND in the germline V gene (reference sequence).

The chain combines TRBV28 with TRBJ1-1; TRBD1 matches 8 bases. CDR1 and CDR2 from the germline V gene are MDHEN and SYDVKM. V shed 11 bases, J shed 3 bases, and the junction held 8 bases outside the gene matches. This CDR3 is 13 amino acids long. DNA for the CDR3: TGTGCCGCATCAGGGGGCAAGGACACTGAAGCTTTCTTT. This sequence encodes CAASGGKDTEAFF.

The chain links TRBV4-1 to TRBJ2-3; maybe TRBD2 (6 bases). V was shortened by 2 bases and J by 4 bases, with 16 bases between the two germline ends. The germline V gene has CDR1 MGHRA and CDR2 YSYEKL. CDR3 size: 16 residues. CDR3 sequence (DNA): TGCGCCAGCAGCCAAACGGGAGCGGGTGTCGCAGATACGCAGTATTTT. It yields the protein CASSQTGAGVADTQYF.

This chain links TRBV5-1 with TRBJ2-3; D gene ambiguous. From germline, CDR1 is SGHRS and CDR2 YFSETQ. Trimming shortened V by 0 bases and J by 1 base, and 6 bases separated the two germline ends. This CDR3 is 14 amino acids long. CDR3 protein: CASSLGDRTDTQYF. The CDR3 region has the DNA TGCGCCAGCAGCTTGGGCGATCGCACAGATACGCAGTATTTT.

The chain employs TRBV5-4 and TRBJ1-1; the match to TRBD1 covers 9 bases. In germline, CDR1 is SGHNT, CDR2 YYREEE (reference sequence). V shed 6 bases, J shed 6 bases, and the junction held 9 bases outside the gene matches. CDR3 size: 14 residues. As DNA, the CDR3 is TGTGCCAGCACCTTACAGGGGGCGCGATCTGAAGCTTTCTTT. Its protein is CASTLQGARSEAFF.

V usage is TRBV6-2 or TRBV6-3 and J usage is TRBJ2-7; 9 bases are a match to TRBD1. The junction had 8 bases not matched to a gene; V was cut back by 2 bases and J by 6 bases. Germline V gene sequence: CDR1 MNHEY, CDR2 SVGEGT. The CDR3 sequence is 15 residues long. CDR3: CASSYTGTGSAEQYF. CDR3 coding DNA: TGTGCCAGCAGTTACACCGGGACAGGGTCTGCCGAGCAGTACTTC.

The chain recombines TRBV28 with TRBJ1-2; maybe TRBD1 (5 bases). V shed 5 bases and J shed 2 bases, with 12 bases lying between them. The CDR3 runs to 14 residues. Germline CDR1 is MDHEN and CDR2 is SYDVKM. CDR3 amino acids: CASSPTPGNYGYTF. The DNA for the CDR3 is TGTGCCAGCAGTCCAACGCCAGGGAACTATGGCTACACCTTC.

The J gene is TRBJ1-2, the V gene TRBV5-4, with no clear D. Germline V gene sequence: CDR1 SGHNT, CDR2 YYREEE (reference sequence). V was cut by 2 bases and J by 2 bases, with 16 bases left in between. The CDR3 consists of 16 residues. CDR3 region: CASSFGEVRENYGYTF. DNA of the CDR3: TGTGCCAGCAGCTTTGGTGAGGTGAGGGAGAACTATGGCTACACCTTC.

V and J are TRBV6-2 or TRBV6-3 and TRBJ1-1; D uncertain. Germline V lookup: CDR1 MNHEY, CDR2 SVGEGT. The CDR3 runs 13 residues. The V and J ends lost 1 base and 2 bases respectively, with 5 bases between them. The CDR3 reads CASSYWHNTEAFF. The CDR3 nucleotides are TGTGCCAGCAGTTACTGGCATAACACTGAAGCTTTCTTT.

The rearrangement joins TRBV24-1 to TRBJ2-5, with TRBD2 matching over 8 bases. V lost 6 bases, J lost 3 bases, and 5 bases stayed unmatched. CDR3 size: 14 residues. Germline loops: CDR1 KGHDR, CDR2 SFDVKD. The CDR3 here is CATSRTTSEETQYF. The CDR3 DNA reads TGTGCCACCAGTCGCACGACTAGCGAAGAGACCCAGTACTTC.

This chain connects TRBV7-2 to TRBJ2-7; 11 bases fit TRBD2. CDR1 is SGHTA, CDR2 FQGNSA, per germline. V lost 4 bases, J lost 1 base, and 15 bases stayed unmatched. This CDR3 is built from 19 residues. The CDR3 DNA sequence: TGTGCCAGCAGCTCTCCACCCGGGACTAGCGGAGCGGGGTCCTACGAGCAGTACTTC. It translates to CASSSPPGTSGAGSYEQYF.

This clone was picked up many times. The chain recombines TRBV2 with TRBJ2-1; 8 bases agree with TRBD2. CDR3 length: 13 residues. In germline, CDR1 is SNHLY, CDR2 FYNNEI. V gave up 7 bases and J gave up 9 bases; unmatched junction bases: 8. The DNA for the CDR3 is TGTGCCAGCACCATACTCCTAGCGGGTGAGCAGTTCTTC. Its translation is CASTILLAGEQFF.

This sequence joins TRBV7-7 and TRBJ2-1; 10 bases match TRBD1. The V and J ends lost 5 bases and 6 bases, in that order; junction bases with no gene match: 7. The CDR3 has 15 residues. Germline V gene lookup returns CDR1 SSHAT and CDR2 FNYEAQ (reference sequence). The CDR3 region has the DNA TGTGCCAGCAGCCTAGGGACAGGGGCTTCCAATGAGCAGTTCTTC. Translated, it gives CASSLGTGASNEQFF.

This chain links TRBV30 with TRBJ2-7; TRBD2 might be the D (5 bases). From germline, CDR1 is GTSNPN and CDR2 SVGIG (reference sequence). The CDR3 is 13 residues long. Trimming removed 4 bases from V and 3 bases from J, with 13 bases in between. As DNA, the CDR3 is TGTGCCTGGAATCGGGGTTTGGACTACGAGCAGTACTTC. Its translation: CAWNRGLDYEQYF.

V gene TRBV7-9 combines with J gene TRBJ1-5; 7 nucleotides agree with TRBD1. Germline V gene lookup returns CDR1 SEHNR and CDR2 FQNEAQ (reference sequence). With V trimmed by 4 bases and J by 4 bases, 4 bases remained unmatched. This CDR3 has 14 residues. The chain's CDR3 is CASSSTGTNQPQHF. DNA of the CDR3: TGTGCCAGCAGCTCGACAGGGACGAATCAGCCCCAGCATTTT.

The rearrangement joins TRBV6-4 to TRBJ2-3; 9 nucleotides match TRBD2. CDR1 is MRHNA and CDR2 is SNTAGT in the germline V gene. The CDR3 has 15 amino acids. V was clipped by 6 bases and J by 1 base; unmatched bases: 5. The CDR3 nucleotides read TGTGCCAGCAGGCGAATAGCGGGAGGCACAGATACGCAGTATTTT. As protein: CASRRIAGGTDTQYF.

The chain combines TRBV5-1 with TRBJ2-2; TRBD2 might be the D (5 bases). CDR1 SGHRS and CDR2 YFSETQ come from the germline V gene. The CDR3 consists of 14 residues. The V and J ends lost 6 bases and 5 bases respectively, with 14 bases between them. Here the CDR3 reads CASKEASTTGELFF. CDR3 bases: TGCGCCAGCAAGGAGGCTAGCACGACCGGGGAGCTGTTTTTT.

V usage is TRBV4-1 and J usage is TRBJ1-3, with TRBD1 matching over 7 bases. This CDR3 comprises 20 residues. Germline loops: CDR1 MGHRA, CDR2 YSYEKL. V was pared by 0 bases and J by 4 bases, with 18 bases of the junction left unmatched. The CDR3 nucleotides are TGCGCCAGCAGCCAAGATTGGGGAATCGGGACAGTTCGGTCAGGAAACACCATATATTTT. Its translation: CASSQDWGIGTVRSGNTIYF.

The J gene is TRBJ1-2, the V gene TRBV13; D gene ambiguous. Germline CDR1 PRHDT, CDR2 FYEKMQ (reference sequence). This CDR3 is 14 amino acids long. Trimming shortened V by 1 base and J by 4 bases, and 10 bases separated the two germline ends. CDR3 in DNA: TGTGCCAGCAGCTTAGCGGGAGGCCGCTATGGCTACACCTTC. Amino acid sequence: CASSLAGGRYGYTF.

The chain combines TRBV6-6 with TRBJ2-6, with 7 bases that match TRBD2. Looked up from germline, CDR1 is MNHNY and CDR2 is SVGAGI (reference sequence). The J segment lost 0 bases and the V segment lost 6 bases, leaving 5 bases of the junction unmatched. The CDR3 has 16 residues. CDR3 nucleotides: TGTGCCAGCAGGGGACGGACTAGCTCTGGGGCCAACGTCCTGACTTTC. Protein sequence: CASRGRTSSGANVLTF.